This T cell receptor (beta chain) was identified during a study of Ad26.COV2.S vaccination and SARS-CoV-2 variants. Study-level results: Total T cell responses, in the TCR breadth and depth analyses, may have been underestimated. With respect to non-spike TCR breadth, vaccine and placebo recipients were similar.

J lost 6 bases, V lost 1 base, and 2 bases had no gene match. The CDR3 consists of 14 residues. Germline values: CDR1 LGHNT, CDR2 FRNRAP. Method: immunoSEQ multiplex PCR; TCRdb's copy keeps in-frame clones and lacks some. The data contain 350,000 to 450,000 clones, about nine tenths of them singletons. The treatment here: some 20 received Ad26.COV2.S at low or high dose, single or two shots; about 5 received placebo; per-sample allocation not given. Sampling was performed 63 days after the first vaccine or placebo injection. Built on an Ad26 vector, the vaccine expressed Wuhan-strain SARS-CoV-2 spike. A note on this clone: Its specificity is not known.

This specimen consisted of peripheral blood, obtained in a trial of Ad26.COV2.S vaccine versus placebo. The sequence was collected from a person between 18 and 59 years old who received the Ad26.COV2.S COVID-19 vaccine or a placebo. This sequence joins TRBV12-5 and TRBJ1-5; TRBD1 matches at 8 bases. CDR3 protein: CASGLGTGTQPQHF. CDR3 coding DNA: TGTGCTAGTGGTTTGGGGACAGGGACTCAGCCCCAGCATTTT.